This note documents a single T cell receptor (beta chain) sequence. Antigen unknown. The V end lost 4 bases, the J end lost 5 bases, and 6 bases lay between the germline ends. Germline-derived CDR1 and CDR2 are SGHNT and YENEEA. The CDR3 has 11 residues. This sample is drawn from a study of cytomegalovirus exposure and HLA in healthy donors. Study overall: Among the roughly 400 donors who were genotyped, 81% fell in the genetic ancestry cluster that is associated with self-reported Caucasian donors.

Vbeta (60) and Jbeta (13) primers were used in the PCR. The protocol was immunoSEQ multiplex PCR, while the TCRdb copy is restricted to in-frame clones and leaves out a portion. Its clone listing holds over 35,000 clones. The study, taken as a whole, reports: It has been reported that TCR beta sequences accurately predicted the HLA-A and HLA-B alleles of most subjects.

This sequence was found in a woman in her twenties or thirties in good health and CMV-seronegative. The chain combines TRBV11-3 with TRBJ2-7, with a tentative D call TRBD1 (6 bases). Material: PBMCs. The CDR3 DNA reads TGTGCCAGCAGCTGGACAGACGAGCAGTACTTC. Amino acids: CASSWTDEQYF. Complete variable domain (other parts from reference TRBV11-3 and TRBJ2-7): EAGVVQSPRYKIIEKKQPVAFWCNPISGHNTLYWYLQNLGQGPELLIRYENEEAVDDSQLPKDRFSAERLKGVDSTLKIQPAELGDSAVYLCASSWTDEQYFGPGTRLTVT.